This T cell receptor (beta chain) stems from a study of T-cell reconstitution after alpha-beta-depleted transplantation in children listed by TCRdb under 2016. Notes on the research overall: Using TCR repertoire profiling, the study quantitatively followed how T-cell immune reconstitution unfolded in children after TCRalphabeta/CD19-depleted allogeneic hematopoietic cell transplantation.

Overall study results and their limits: The apparently early recovery of alphabetaT-cell counts about two months after transplant reportedly depended on only several hundred rapidly expanded clones that came from non-depleted graft cells. In some patients, the high TCRbeta diversity seen at day 60 was put down to recipient T cells and intrathymic progenitors that had survived conditioning. Over the following months the frequencies of hyperexpanded clones went down, and after one year T-cell counts and TCRbeta diversity were mostly credited to newly produced T cells.

The method was PCR. Sequencer: Illumina HiSeq 2500. TCR library preparation used molecular barcoding, with unique molecular identifiers applied to normalize quantification of the TCRbeta repertoire. TCRdb's own reprocessing of the public reads used fastp at Q25 and MiXCR and kept productive beta chains. Here each entry gathers all rows of one CDR3 protein and keeps the most common genes and DNA. Here the sample has 480,000 or so distinct CDR3 sequences; about 10% occur a single time. Roughly 2.1% of the sample comes from the top ten. What this sample's treatment or condition label stands for: allogeneic hematopoietic cell transplantation with graft depleted of TCRalphabeta T cells and CD19 B cells. The transplant recipients were children given TCRalphabeta/CD19-depleted allogeneic hematopoietic cell grafts. This clonotype has ten or more counts. Its antigen has not been determined. No base qualities exist here, and no much larger clone lies one base off it.

The TCR sequence derives from a child aged 2-15 years with inherited bone marrow failure, due to receive a stem cell transplant. Sequencing used PBMCs, obtained before TCRalphabeta/CD19-depleted stem cell transplant.

The CDR3 sequence is CSARDPSYNEQFF. The nucleotides read TGCAGTGCTAGAGACCCCAGCTACAATGAGCAGTTCTTC. The rearrangement combines TRBV20-1 with TRBJ2-1, with the D gene not confidently named. Between the V and J ends, shortened by 0 bases and 3 bases respectively, the junction contains 6 bases. The CDR3, from cysteine to phenylalanine, totals 13 residues. Only CDR3 DNA is held: 39 bases, read in frame from base 1. CDR1 and CDR2, per the germline V gene (reference sequence), are DFQATT and SNEGSKA.